This TCR beta chain was sequenced during a study of blood T cell repertoires in COVID-19. Study in general: Samples taken during acute and convalescent COVID-19 were collected in the United States, Italy and Spain. PBMCs, B-cell-depleted T cells, or T cells were the source of the cDNA or gDNA that made up the material.

V lost 2 bases to trimming and J lost 6 bases, with 13 bases between them. The CDR3 contains 14 residues. Germline loops: CDR1 SGHVS, CDR2 FQNEAQ. The protocol was immunoSEQ multiplex PCR, while the TCRdb copy is restricted to in-frame clones and leaves out a portion. The profile shows nearly 250,000 clones, approximately 89% of them singletons. The J gene is TRBJ1-2, the V gene TRBV7-8; D is unclear. This receptor was taken from a woman aged 60-75 years who had recovered from COVID-19. Sequenced input: peripheral blood. The DNA for the CDR3 is TGTGCCAGCAGCTTAAACAGACTAGCGCATGGCTACACCTTC. It translates to CASSLNRLAHGYTF.